The 29 T cell receptor beta chains below come from one sample, sequenced in a study of cytomegalovirus exposure and HLA in healthy donors. A multiplex PCR was run with 60 Vbeta primers and 13 Jbeta primers. The method was immunoSEQ multiplex PCR; TCRdb's version includes in-frame clones alone and lacks a portion of them. The sample contains 150,000 to 200,000 clones, around 68% of which appear only once. Input material: PBMCs. All receptors derive from a woman between 40 and 50 years old in good health and CMV-seropositive.

The chain recombines TRBV10-3 with TRBJ1-1; maybe TRBD1 (6 bases). This CDR3 comprises 13 residues. With 6 bases removed from V and 3 bases from J, the gap between germline ends came to 11 bases. Germline lookup yields CDR1 ENHRY and CDR2 SYGVKD. CDR3 nucleotide sequence: TGTGCCATCAGCGCGTCAGGGGACACTGAAGCTTTCTTT. Its protein is CAISASGDTEAFF.

The CDR3 DNA reads as TGTGCCAGCAGCTTAGCACTAGCGCACCAAGAGACCCAGTACTTC. Translated: CASSLALAHQETQYF. The chain is built from TRBV7-2 and TRBJ2-5; 7 positions agree with TRBD2. V gave up 0 bases and J gave up 0 bases; unmatched junction bases: 1. The CDR3 spans 15 residues. Germline V CDR1 and CDR2: SGHTA, FQGNSA. The full variable domain, completed using reference TRBV7-2 and TRBJ2-5, is GAGVSQSPSNKVTEKGKDVELRCDPISGHTALYWYRQSLGQGLEFLIYFQGNSAPDKSGLPSDRFSAERTGGSVSTLTIQRTQQEDSAVYLCASSLALAHQETQYFGPGTRLLVL.

The gene calls are TRBV19 and TRBJ2-5; TRBD1 is a possible D gene (6 bases). The CDR3 totals 14 residues. The V end was cut by 1 base, the J end by 3 bases, with 9 bases between. From germline, CDR1 is LNHDA and CDR2 SQIVND (reference sequence). The DNA for the CDR3 is TGTGCCAGTAGTATAGCGGGACAAGAAGAGACCCAGTACTTC. As protein: CASSIAGQEETQYF.

As to this clone: Other DNA sequences in this specimen translate into the identical CDR3. V gene TRBV7-9 combines with J gene TRBJ2-3, with 12 bases lining up with TRBD2. CDR3 length: 16 residues. Losses at the gene ends were 4 bases for V and 2 bases for J; bases not matched to a gene: 4. Germline V CDR1 and CDR2: SEHNR, FQNEAQ (reference sequence). The CDR3, as DNA: TGTGCCAGCAGCTCCGGACTAGCGGGGTCCACAGATACGCAGTATTTT. This codes for CASSSGLAGSTDTQYF.

This rearrangement joins TRBV4-3 to TRBJ2-3, with 8 bases that match TRBD2. The V segment lost 1 base and the J segment 3 bases; nucleotides outside the gene matches: 9. This CDR3 comprises 17 residues. Germline values: CDR1 LGHNA, CDR2 YSLEER. This CDR3 is CASSQVVAGGGTDTQYF. CDR3 sequence (DNA): TGCGCCAGCAGCCAAGTGGTGGCGGGGGGTGGAACAGATACGCAGTATTTT.

V and J are TRBV4-2 and TRBJ2-7, with TRBD2 matching 11 bases. This CDR3 region has 16 residues. CDR1 and CDR2 (germline): LGHNA, YNFKEQ. With 3 bases clipped from V and 3 bases from J, the junction kept 7 bases outside the gene matches. The CDR3 loop reads CASSQELAGEVYEQYF. The CDR3 region has the DNA TGTGCCAGCAGCCAGGAACTAGCGGGAGAGGTCTACGAGCAGTACTTC.

The chain joins TRBV28 to TRBJ2-1; possible D gene TRBD1, 5 bases. Germline CDR1 reads MDHEN; CDR2 reads SYDVKM. The CDR3 spans 15 residues. The V gene lost 2 bases and the J gene lost 6 bases, with 14 bases spanning the gap. The CDR3 region has the DNA TGTGCCAGCAGTTTAGATCAGGGAAGAGGCAATGAGCAGTTCTTC. Translating it yields CASSLDQGRGNEQFF. The full variable domain, with the rest looked up from reference TRBV28 and TRBJ2-1, is DVKVTQSSRYLVKRTGEKVFLECVQDMDHENMFWYRQDPGLGLRLIYFSYDVKMKEKGDIPEGYSVSREKKERFSLILESASTNQTSMYLCASSLDQGRGNEQFFGPGTRLTVL.

The J gene is TRBJ2-3, the V gene TRBV7-2, with 14 nucleotides matching TRBD2. CDR3 size: 18 residues. The V and J ends lost 1 base and 4 bases, in that order; junction bases with no gene match: 7. Germline CDR1 SGHTA, CDR2 FQGNSA. The CDR3 here is CASSLGLAGGQIADTQYF. As DNA, the CDR3 is TGTGCCAGCAGCTTAGGACTAGCGGGGGGGCAGATCGCAGATACGCAGTATTTT.

The chain recombines TRBV27 with TRBJ1-4, with a possible D match to TRBD1 (6 bases). Per germline, CDR1 MNHEY and CDR2 SMNVEV (reference sequence). This CDR3 region has 16 residues. V lost 4 bases to trimming and J lost 3 bases, with 15 bases between them. The CDR3 DNA reads as TGTGCCAGCAGTTACACACAGGGCTTGGCTAATGAAAAACTGTTTTTT. This codes for CASSYTQGLANEKLFF.

The V call is TRBV18, the J call TRBJ2-2; 11 nucleotides line up with TRBD1. The CDR3 has 15 amino acids. Germline V gives CDR1 KGHSH, CDR2 LQKENI. V was pared by 4 bases and J by 4 bases, with 2 bases of the junction left unmatched. In DNA form, the CDR3 reads TGTGCCAGCTCACACGGGACAGGGGGCACCGGGGAGCTGTTTTTT. It is translated as CASSHGTGGTGELFF.

This clone was seen a few times. The chain uses TRBV6-1 and TRBJ2-7, with 9 bases fitting TRBD1. Germline V lookup: CDR1 MNHNS, CDR2 SASEGT. The V gene end was trimmed by 6 bases and the J gene end by 3 bases; junction bases not matched to a gene: 6. This CDR3 comprises 14 residues. The CDR3 loop is CASSRDRVGYEQYF. In nucleotides, the CDR3 is TGTGCCAGCAGCAGGGACAGGGTGGGCTACGAGCAGTACTTC.

V and J are TRBV4-2 and TRBJ1-4; 7 bases agree with TRBD1. V dropped 4 bases and J dropped 3; count of bases not matched to a gene: 11. CDR3 length: 17 amino acids. CDR1 and CDR2 (germline): LGHNA, YNFKEQ. The CDR3 region has the DNA TGTGCCAGCAGCCCGGGGCCCGGCGGGACAGCTAATGAAAAACTGTTTTTT. It is translated as CASSPGPGGTANEKLFF.

This sequence joins TRBV5-1 and TRBJ2-7, with D maybe TRBD2 (6 bases). This CDR3 is built from 14 residues. Germline-derived CDR1 and CDR2 are SGHRS and YFSETQ. V was clipped by 0 bases and J by 0 bases, with 7 bases between them. CDR3 sequence: CASSLAGSSYEQYF. CDR3 bases: TGCGCCAGCAGCTTGGCCGGGAGCTCCTACGAGCAGTACTTC.

The chain has TRBV14 and TRBJ2-7; D gene ambiguous. The CDR3 runs 13 residues. Germline V gene data show CDR1 as SGHDN and CDR2 as FVKESK. Trimming stripped 2 bases from V and 2 bases from J, with 7 bases between. CDR3 protein: CASSQTVTYEQYF. CDR3 bases: TGTGCCAGCAGCCAAACGGTTACCTACGAGCAGTACTTC.

CDR3 in amino acids: CASTWGGTDTQYF. The CDR3 DNA is TGTGCCAGTACGTGGGGCGGCACAGATACGCAGTATTTT. The V and J genes are TRBV19 and TRBJ2-3, with D possibly being TRBD1 (5 bases). Trimming cost V 7 bases and J 1 base, with 9 bases left between them. The germline CDR1 and CDR2 sequences are LNHDA and SQIVND (reference sequence). CDR3 length equals 13 residues. The full variable domain, with the rest looked up from reference TRBV19 and TRBJ2-3, is DGGITQSPKYLFRKEGQNVTLSCEQNLNHDAMYWYRQDPGQGLRLIYYSQIVNDFQKGDIAEGYSVSREKKESFPLTVTSAQKNPTAFYLCASTWGGTDTQYFGPGTRLTVL.

The V gene is TRBV7-2, the J gene TRBJ2-1, with 9 bases fitting TRBD2. Trimming at V came to 5 bases and at J to 10 bases, leaving 12 bases not matched to a gene. This CDR3 is 15 amino acids long. The germline gives CDR1 SGHTA, CDR2 FQGNSA. The CDR3 sequence: CASSPRTSVGLEQFF. The CDR3 nucleotides are TGTGCCAGCAGCCCCCGGACTAGCGTTGGGTTAGAGCAGTTCTTC.

V is TRBV5-1 and J is TRBJ2-4; 7 bases are a match to TRBD1. CDR3 size: 17 residues. Germline lookup yields CDR1 SGHRS and CDR2 YFSETQ. V dropped 4 bases and J dropped 0; count of bases not matched to a gene: 10. The chain's CDR3 is CASSRLGGPLAKNIQYF. Written as DNA, the CDR3 is TGCGCCAGCAGCCGCCTAGGGGGCCCCCTAGCCAAAAACATTCAGTACTTC. Combining the CDR3 with reference TRBV5-1 and TRBJ2-4 gives the whole variable domain KAGVTQTPRYLIKTRGQQVTLSCSPISGHRSVSWYQQTPGQGLQFLFEYFSETQRNKGNFPGRFSGRQFSNSRSEMNVSTLELGDSALYLCASSRLGGPLAKNIQYFGAGTRLSVL.

The chain uses TRBV19 and TRBJ2-7; no reliable D call. Trimming removed 3 bases from V and 0 bases from J, with 9 bases in between. This CDR3 is built from 14 residues. The germline CDR1 and CDR2 sequences are LNHDA and SQIVND (reference sequence). The CDR3 loop is CASSIGTASYEQYF. The CDR3, as DNA: TGTGCCAGTAGTATTGGTACAGCCTCCTACGAGCAGTACTTC.

The rearrangement links TRBV25-1 to TRBJ1-1, with D possibly matching TRBD1 (5 bases). This CDR3 comprises 13 residues. CDR1 and CDR2 from the germline V gene are MGHDK and SYGVNS. V lost 1 base, J lost 4 bases, and 7 bases lay in between. The CDR3 sequence: CASSESGVTEAFF. CDR3 coding DNA: TGTGCCAGCAGTGAATCGGGGGTCACTGAAGCTTTCTTT.

About this clone: Within the sample, other DNA sequences also encode this same CDR3. The chain uses TRBV10-3 and TRBJ1-1, with a tentative D call TRBD1 (6 bases). Germline V lookup: CDR1 ENHRY, CDR2 SYGVKD. CDR3 length equals 16 residues. V was pared by 5 bases and J by 6 bases, with 22 bases between. The CDR3, as DNA: TGTGCCATCAGTCCGTCTCAGGGGCGAACCCTACCTGAAGCTTTCTTT. Translation gives CAISPSQGRTLPEAFF.

This clone was counted a few times. The junction shows a germline mismatch at one end, possibly a read error. The chain employs TRBV10-3 and TRBJ1-3; D is ambiguous. This CDR3 has 13 residues. The germline V gene encodes CDR1 ENHRY and CDR2 SYGVKD. In DNA, the CDR3 is TGTGCCAGCAGTCCGAGCTCTGGAAACACCATATATTTT. This gives the protein CASSPSSGNTIYF.

The CDR3 loop reads CASSVAGGAYEQYF. The CDR3 DNA follows: TGTGCCAGCAGCGTGGCGGGTGGCGCCTACGAGCAGTACTTC. The chain links TRBV28 to TRBJ2-7, with TRBD2 as a possible D gene (5 bases). The V and J ends lost 6 bases and 2 bases respectively, with 14 bases between them. The CDR3 length is 14 residues. Germline loops: CDR1 MDHEN, CDR2 SYDVKM.

This chain connects TRBV7-8 to TRBJ1-5; possible D gene TRBD1, 5 bases. Germline V gene data show CDR1 as SGHVS and CDR2 as FQNEAQ. The CDR3 is 16 residues long. The V and J ends lost 4 bases and 6 bases respectively, with 19 bases between them. CDR3 residues: CASSSSPQGSGQPQHF. The CDR3 DNA reads TGTGCCAGCAGCTCGAGCCCGCAGGGAAGTGGTCAGCCCCAGCATTTT.

This clone showed up just once. The V gene is TRBV6-5, the J gene TRBJ2-3, with 9 bases aligning to TRBD1. The CDR3 runs 16 residues. The V gene's germline CDR1 is MNHEY and CDR2 SVGAGI. V lost 4 bases, J lost 2 bases, and 7 bases stayed unmatched. CDR3 loop: CASSSQGALLTDTQYF. Written as DNA, the CDR3 is TGTGCCAGCAGTTCACAGGGGGCTTTACTCACAGATACGCAGTATTTT.

This chain connects TRBV15 to TRBJ2-5; TRBD2 agrees at 10 bases. Germline V gene data show CDR1 as LNHNV and CDR2 as YYDKDF (reference sequence). The CDR3 extends over 16 amino acids. The trim removed 0 bases at V and 5 bases at J, leaving 6 bases unmatched. The CDR3 DNA reads TGTGCCACCAGCAGAGAAGCGGGGGGGGCCGGGGAGACCCAGTACTTC. Its translation: CATSREAGGAGETQYF.

This rearrangement joins TRBV2 to TRBJ2-5; 10 nucleotides match TRBD2. The V gene end was trimmed by 10 bases and the J gene end by 2 bases; junction bases not matched to a gene: 7. CDR3 size: 14 residues. Germline-derived CDR1 and CDR2 are SNHLY and FYNNEI. Written as DNA, the CDR3 is TGTGCCACTGGAAAGGGACTAGCGCAAGAGACCCAGTACTTC. It specifies CATGKGLAQETQYF.

The V and J genes are TRBV7-2 and TRBJ2-3, with 9 nucleotides matching TRBD2. This CDR3 is built from 16 residues. Germline trimming cut 1 base from V and 4 bases from J; bases unmatched to any gene: 6. Germline V gives CDR1 SGHTA, CDR2 FQGNSA. The CDR3: CASSLVDRTSADTQYF. In DNA form, the CDR3 reads TGTGCCAGCAGCTTAGTGGATCGGACTAGCGCAGATACGCAGTATTTT. Complete variable domain (other parts from reference TRBV7-2 and TRBJ2-3): GAGVSQSPSNKVTEKGKDVELRCDPISGHTALYWYRQSLGQGLEFLIYFQGNSAPDKSGLPSDRFSAERTGGSVSTLTIQRTQQEDSAVYLCASSLVDRTSADTQYFGPGTRLTVL.

This clone showed up just a few times. The V call is TRBV7-9, the J call TRBJ1-1; tentatively, D is TRBD1 (5 bases). Trimming left V 1 base short and J 1 base short, with 10 bases between. The CDR3 length is 15 residues. In germline, CDR1 is SEHNR, CDR2 FQNEAQ (reference sequence). The CDR3 protein is CASSLGRQGNTEAFF. DNA for the CDR3: TGTGCCAGCAGCTTAGGCCGGCAGGGGAACACTGAAGCTTTCTTT. Full variable domain (missing parts from reference TRBV7-9 and TRBJ1-1): DTGVSQNPRHKITKRGQNVTFRCDPISEHNRLYWYRQTLGQGPEFLTYFQNEAQLEKSRLLSDRFSAERPKGSFSTLEIQRTEQGDSAMYLCASSLGRQGNTEAFFGQGTRLTVV.

This rearrangement joins TRBV5-1 to TRBJ2-7; 8 bases map to TRBD2. J lost 0 bases, V lost 4 bases, and 3 bases had no gene match. Per the germline V gene, CDR1 is SGHRS and CDR2 is YFSETQ. This CDR3 has 14 residues. The CDR3 sequence is CASSPAGGSYEQYF. In nucleotides, the CDR3 is TGCGCCAGCAGCCCGGCGGGGGGCTCCTACGAGCAGTACTTC.